This T cell receptor (beta chain) was profiled in a study of T cells in narcolepsy (dated by TCRdb to 2016 to 2019). Regarding the research as a whole: Patients with narcolepsy type 1 or type 2 (NT1, NT2) were enrolled in the study together with healthy control donors. The study used TCR Vbeta sequencing to track clonotypes in blood and CSF while looking for autoreactive T cells in narcolepsy patients that target self-antigens of hypocretin neurons (hypocretin, TRIB2).

General conclusions and limits of the study: Numbers of sequenced blood memory CD4+ clonotypes were comparable, with averages of about 39,494 in patients and around 30,000 in controls. No sequences matching autoreactive T cell clones were contained in some blood memory CD4+ repertoires from patients and controls. Plots that compared CSF and blood CD4+ T cell clonotypes from the same patient highlighted HCRT-specific and TRIB2-specific autoreactive clonotypes. Autoreactive clonotypes were reported to be detected serially in the blood of the same patients and of different patients, but not in the blood of healthy controls.

V is cut back by 6 bases and J by 7 bases, with 10 bases in the junction unmatched. The CDR3 has 15 amino acids, counting the end cysteine and phenylalanine. Only the CDR3 region is kept as DNA, spanning 45 bases read in frame from base 1. The germline V gene provides CDR1 MNHEY and CDR2 SVGAGI. Regarding this clone: The antigen this receptor binds is unknown. Nothing much larger sits one base from this clone, and base qualities are not available.

Libraries were constructed by the immunoSEQ multiplex PCR assay. Sourced from immuneACCESS, this table was stored by TCRdb with only in-frame sequences that have V and J called. A share of the clones is absent; for the studies checked, an unresolved V gene accounts for under half, and the remainder has no known explanation. The sample yields 20,000 to 25,000 clones; approximately 85% were counted once. The biggest ten clones account for roughly a tenth of the sample. Memory CD4+ T cells were sorted ex vivo from peripheral blood of narcolepsy patients and healthy controls for TCR Vbeta sequencing. This chain is built from TRBV6-5 and TRBJ1-4, with 8 junctional bases fitting TRBD1. The sequencing input was memory (CD45RA-) CD4+ T cells from blood. The sample's cell subset or site label, decoded: memory T cells sorted ex vivo from peripheral blood. The sequence came from a human donor in good health. In nucleotides, the sequence is TGTGCCAGCAGCCCCGGACAGGGACGTCTTGAAAAACTGTTTTTT. It codes for CASSPGQGRLEKLFF.